This T cell receptor (beta chain) was sequenced during a study of blood T cell repertoires in COVID-19. Study as a whole: Samples of COVID-19 (acute and convalescent) were obtained from the United States, Italy and Spain.

Original handling: The assay estimated nucleated cells by amplifying reference gene primers. Using immunoSEQ multiplex PCR, the repertoire was profiled, and TCRdb retains in-frame clones only, with some absent. V and J calls and clone size come straight from that table; D and trimming were deduced from the DNA. The sample holds under 85,000 clones, around 89% seen once. The germline V gene has CDR1 LGHDT and CDR2 YNNKEL (reference sequence). This CDR3 has 16 residues. The ends were cut back, 1 base at V and 2 bases at J, with 12 bases in the middle. This sequence originates from a man between 70 and 80 years old with active or convalescent COVID-19. Sequenced input: peripheral blood. The chain carries TRBV3-1 (or the pseudogene TRBV3-2) and TRBJ2-1, with D perhaps matching TRBD2 (5 bases). The DNA for the CDR3 is TGTGCCAGCAGCCAAGCTGCGGGCCCCCCCTACAATGAGCAGTTCTTC. Protein product: CASSQAAGPPYNEQFF.